A selection of T cell receptor beta chains follows, all from one sample in a study of T-cell reconstitution after alpha-beta-depleted transplantation in children. TCRdb used MiXCR to reprocess the PCR reads, holding one entry per CDR3 protein. In the table there are approximately 500,000 distinct CDR3 sequences, 25% to 30% of which are singletons. This material consisted of PBMCs, taken before TCRalphabeta/CD19-depleted stem cell transplant. Every receptor here comes from a boy in the first two years of life with Wiskott-Aldrich syndrome, due to receive a stem cell transplant. CDR3s include the opening cysteine and the closing phenylalanine or tryptophan.

V	J	CDR3
TRBV20-1	TRBJ2-1	CSASPLAGAGGYNEQFF
TRBV5-1	TRBJ2-3	CASSQTQQVTQYF
TRBV14	TRBJ1-2	CASSQAMGLNYGYTF
TRBV5-1	TRBJ2-1	CASSLAGGAYEQFF
TRBV9	TRBJ2-1	CASSVVASGSGNEQFF
TRBV5-1	TRBJ2-3	CASSLKLAGADTQYF
TRBV29-1	TRBJ2-1	CSGRSGPYNEQFF
TRBV29-1	TRBJ1-1	CSVGGQPNTEAFF
TRBV12-3/TRBV12-4	TRBJ2-3	CASQPTSGLWSTDTQYF
TRBV5-1	TRBJ2-7	CASSLFPSSYEQYF
TRBV5-1	TRBJ2-1	CASSLWNRGSSYNEQFF
TRBV20-1	TRBJ1-4	CSASRTGGFNEKLFF
TRBV20-1	TRBJ2-3	CSASWGAPFTDTQYF
TRBV12-3/TRBV12-4	TRBJ2-2	CASLVSAYTGELFF